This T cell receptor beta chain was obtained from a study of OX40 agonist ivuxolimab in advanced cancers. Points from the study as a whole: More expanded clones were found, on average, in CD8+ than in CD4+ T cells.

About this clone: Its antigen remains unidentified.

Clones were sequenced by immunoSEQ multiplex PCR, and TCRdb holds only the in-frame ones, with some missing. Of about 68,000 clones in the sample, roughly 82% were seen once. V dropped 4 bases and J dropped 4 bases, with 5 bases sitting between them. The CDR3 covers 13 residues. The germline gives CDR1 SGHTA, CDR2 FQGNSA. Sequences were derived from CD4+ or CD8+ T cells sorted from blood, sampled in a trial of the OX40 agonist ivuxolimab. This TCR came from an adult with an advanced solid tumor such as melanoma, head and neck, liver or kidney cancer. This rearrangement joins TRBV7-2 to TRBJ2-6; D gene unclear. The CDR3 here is CASSSPGANVLTF. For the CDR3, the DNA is TGTGCCAGCAGCTCACCCGGGGCCAACGTCCTGACTTTC.